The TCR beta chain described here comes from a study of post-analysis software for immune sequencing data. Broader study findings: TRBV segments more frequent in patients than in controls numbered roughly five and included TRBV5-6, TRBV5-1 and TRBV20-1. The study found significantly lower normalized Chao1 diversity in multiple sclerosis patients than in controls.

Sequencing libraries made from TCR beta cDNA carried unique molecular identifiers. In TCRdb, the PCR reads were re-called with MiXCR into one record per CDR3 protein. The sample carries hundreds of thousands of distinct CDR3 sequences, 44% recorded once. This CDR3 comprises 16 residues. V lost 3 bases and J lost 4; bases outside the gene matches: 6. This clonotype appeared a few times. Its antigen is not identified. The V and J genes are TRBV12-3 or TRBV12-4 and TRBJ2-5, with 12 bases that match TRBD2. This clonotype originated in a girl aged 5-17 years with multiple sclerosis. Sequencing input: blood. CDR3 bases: TGTGCCAGCAGTTTTGCCGGACTAGCGGGACGAGAGACCCAGTACTTC. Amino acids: CASSFAGLAGRETQYF.